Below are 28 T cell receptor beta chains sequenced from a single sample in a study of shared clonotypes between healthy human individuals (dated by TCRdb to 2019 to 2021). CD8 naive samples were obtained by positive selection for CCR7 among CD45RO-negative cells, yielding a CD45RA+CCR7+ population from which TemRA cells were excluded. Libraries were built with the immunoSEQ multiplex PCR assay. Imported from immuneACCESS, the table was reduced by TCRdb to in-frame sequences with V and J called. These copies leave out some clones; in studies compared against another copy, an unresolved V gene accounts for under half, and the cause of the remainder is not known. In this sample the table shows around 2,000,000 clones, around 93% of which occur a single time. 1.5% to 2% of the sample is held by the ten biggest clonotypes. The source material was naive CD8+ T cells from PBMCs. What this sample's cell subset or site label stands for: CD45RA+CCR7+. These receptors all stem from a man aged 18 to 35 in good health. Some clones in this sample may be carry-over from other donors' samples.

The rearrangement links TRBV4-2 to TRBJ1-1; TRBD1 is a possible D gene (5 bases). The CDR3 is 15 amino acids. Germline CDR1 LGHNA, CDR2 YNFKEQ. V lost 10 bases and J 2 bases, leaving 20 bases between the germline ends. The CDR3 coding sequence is TGTGCCACCGCCCGCGGGGCACAGTTAAACACTGAAGCTTTCTTT. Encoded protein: CATARGAQLNTEAFF.

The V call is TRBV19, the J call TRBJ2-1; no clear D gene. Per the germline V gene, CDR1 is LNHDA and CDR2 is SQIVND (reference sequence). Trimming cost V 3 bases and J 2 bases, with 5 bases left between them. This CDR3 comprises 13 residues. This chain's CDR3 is CASSIRTYNEQFF. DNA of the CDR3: TGTGCCAGTAGTATTAGGACCTACAATGAGCAGTTCTTC.

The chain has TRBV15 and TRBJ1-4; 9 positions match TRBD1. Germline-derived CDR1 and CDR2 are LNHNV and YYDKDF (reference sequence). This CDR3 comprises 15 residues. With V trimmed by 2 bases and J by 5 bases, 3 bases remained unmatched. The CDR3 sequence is CATSRTTGGNEKLFF. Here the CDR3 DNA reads TGTGCCACCAGCAGAACGACAGGGGGAAATGAAAAACTGTTTTTT.

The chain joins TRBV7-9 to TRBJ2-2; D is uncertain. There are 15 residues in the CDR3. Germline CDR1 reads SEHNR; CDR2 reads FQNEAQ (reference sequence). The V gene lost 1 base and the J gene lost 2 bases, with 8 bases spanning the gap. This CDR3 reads CASSLGSPNTGELFF. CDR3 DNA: TGTGCCAGCAGCTTAGGGTCCCCTAACACCGGGGAGCTGTTTTTT.

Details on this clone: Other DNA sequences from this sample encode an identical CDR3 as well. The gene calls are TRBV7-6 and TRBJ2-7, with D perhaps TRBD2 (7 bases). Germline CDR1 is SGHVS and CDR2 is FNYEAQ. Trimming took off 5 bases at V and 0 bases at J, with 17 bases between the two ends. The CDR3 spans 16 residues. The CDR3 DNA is TGTGCCAGCAGCCCACGCGGGGGCGGAAGCTCCTACGAGCAGTACTTC. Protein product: CASSPRGGGSSYEQYF.

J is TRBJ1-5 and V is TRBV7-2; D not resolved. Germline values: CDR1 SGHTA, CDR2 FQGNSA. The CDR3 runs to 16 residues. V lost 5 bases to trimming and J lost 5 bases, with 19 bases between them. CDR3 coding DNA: TGTGCCAGCAGCGTGAGAGGGCCTTTAGATTATCAGCCCCAGCATTTT. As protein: CASSVRGPLDYQPQHF.

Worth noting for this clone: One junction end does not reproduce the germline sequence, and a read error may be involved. CDR3 sequence: CASSLYSPESQYF. CDR3 nucleotide sequence: TGTGCCAGCAGTTTATACTCTCCCGAGAGCCAGTACTTC. This chain connects TRBV28 to TRBJ2-5; no reliable D call. The CDR3 totals 13 residues. Germline lookup yields CDR1 MDHEN and CDR2 SYDVKM.

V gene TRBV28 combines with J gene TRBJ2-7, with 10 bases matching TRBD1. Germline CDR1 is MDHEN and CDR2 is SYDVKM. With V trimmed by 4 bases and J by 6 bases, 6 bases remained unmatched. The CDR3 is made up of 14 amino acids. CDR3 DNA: TGTGCCAGCAGTTGGGACAGGGGTTTACCCGAGCAGTACTTC. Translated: CASSWDRGLPEQYF.

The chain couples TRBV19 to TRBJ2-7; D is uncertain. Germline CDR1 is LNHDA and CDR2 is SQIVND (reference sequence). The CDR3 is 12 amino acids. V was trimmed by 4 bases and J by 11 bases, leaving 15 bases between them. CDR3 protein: CASSTKVAHEYF. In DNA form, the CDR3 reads TGTGCCAGTAGTACCAAAGTGGCCCACGAGTACTTC. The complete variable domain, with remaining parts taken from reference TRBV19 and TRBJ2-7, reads DGGITQSPKYLFRKEGQNVTLSCEQNLNHDAMYWYRQDPGQGLRLIYYSQIVNDFQKGDIAEGYSVSREKKESFPLTVTSAQKNPTAFYLCASSTKVAHEYFGPGTRLTVT.

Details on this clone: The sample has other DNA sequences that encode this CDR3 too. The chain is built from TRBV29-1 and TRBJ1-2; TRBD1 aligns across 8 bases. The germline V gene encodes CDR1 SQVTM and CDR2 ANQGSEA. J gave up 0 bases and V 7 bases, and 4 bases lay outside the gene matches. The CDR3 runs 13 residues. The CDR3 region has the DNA TGCAGCGACGGACAGGGAGCTAACTATGGCTACACCTTC. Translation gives CSDGQGANYGYTF.

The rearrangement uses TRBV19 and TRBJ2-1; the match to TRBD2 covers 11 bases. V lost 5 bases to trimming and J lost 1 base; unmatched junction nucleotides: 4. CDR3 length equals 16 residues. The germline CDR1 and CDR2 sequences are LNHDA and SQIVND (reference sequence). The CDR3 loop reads CASSVTSGSSYNEQFF. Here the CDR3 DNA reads TGTGCCAGTAGTGTTACTAGCGGGAGTTCCTACAATGAGCAGTTCTTC.

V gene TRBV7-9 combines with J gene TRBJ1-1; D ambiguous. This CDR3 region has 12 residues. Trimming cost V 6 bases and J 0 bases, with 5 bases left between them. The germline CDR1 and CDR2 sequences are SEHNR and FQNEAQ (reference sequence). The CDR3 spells CASRYMNTEAFF. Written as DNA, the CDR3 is TGTGCCAGCAGATATATGAACACTGAAGCTTTCTTT.

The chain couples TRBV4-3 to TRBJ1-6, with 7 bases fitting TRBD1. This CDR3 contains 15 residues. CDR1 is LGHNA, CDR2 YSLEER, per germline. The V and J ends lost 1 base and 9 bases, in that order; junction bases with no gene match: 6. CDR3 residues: CASSQGSGQSSPLHF. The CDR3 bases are TGCGCCAGCAGCCAAGGGTCGGGACAGAGTTCACCCCTCCACTTT.

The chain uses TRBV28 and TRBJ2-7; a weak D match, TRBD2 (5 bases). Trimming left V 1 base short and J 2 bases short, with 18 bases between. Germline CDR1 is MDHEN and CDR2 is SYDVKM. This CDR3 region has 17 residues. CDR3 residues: CASSLFSRRGNPYEQYF. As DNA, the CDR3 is TGTGCCAGCAGTTTATTTAGCCGCCGAGGGAATCCCTACGAGCAGTACTTC.

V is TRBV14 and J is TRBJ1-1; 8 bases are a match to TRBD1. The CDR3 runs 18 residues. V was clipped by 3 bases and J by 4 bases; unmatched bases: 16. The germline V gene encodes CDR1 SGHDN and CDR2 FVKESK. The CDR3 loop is CASSQGADRVPVGTEAFF. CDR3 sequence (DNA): TGTGCCAGCAGCCAGGGGGCGGACAGGGTACCGGTAGGCACTGAAGCTTTCTTT.

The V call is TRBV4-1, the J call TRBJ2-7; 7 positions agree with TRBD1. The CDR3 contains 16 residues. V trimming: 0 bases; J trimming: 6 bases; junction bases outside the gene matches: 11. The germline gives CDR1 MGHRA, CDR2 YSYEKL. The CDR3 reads CASSQERTGVGSEQYF. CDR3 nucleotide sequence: TGCGCCAGCAGCCAAGAACGAACAGGGGTCGGAAGCGAGCAGTACTTC.

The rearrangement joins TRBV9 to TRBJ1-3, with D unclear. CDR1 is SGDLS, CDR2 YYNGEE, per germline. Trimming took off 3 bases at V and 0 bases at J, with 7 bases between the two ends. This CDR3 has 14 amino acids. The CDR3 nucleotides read TGTGCCAGCAGCGCGAGGGACTCTGGAAACACCATATATTTT. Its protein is CASSARDSGNTIYF.

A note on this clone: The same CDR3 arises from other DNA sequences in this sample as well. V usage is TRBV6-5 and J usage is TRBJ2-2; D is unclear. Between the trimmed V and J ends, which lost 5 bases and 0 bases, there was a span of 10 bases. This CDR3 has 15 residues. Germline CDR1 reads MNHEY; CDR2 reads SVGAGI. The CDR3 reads CASSPLAANTGELFF. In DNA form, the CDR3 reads TGTGCCAGCAGTCCTCTGGCGGCGAACACCGGGGAGCTGTTTTTT.

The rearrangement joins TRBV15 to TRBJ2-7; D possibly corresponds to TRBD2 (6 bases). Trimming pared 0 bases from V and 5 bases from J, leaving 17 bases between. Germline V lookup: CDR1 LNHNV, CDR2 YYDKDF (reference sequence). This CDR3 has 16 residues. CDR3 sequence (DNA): TGTGCCACCAGCAGAGATCGCGGTGGGACTGGGGACGAGCAGTACTTC. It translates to CATSRDRGGTGDEQYF.

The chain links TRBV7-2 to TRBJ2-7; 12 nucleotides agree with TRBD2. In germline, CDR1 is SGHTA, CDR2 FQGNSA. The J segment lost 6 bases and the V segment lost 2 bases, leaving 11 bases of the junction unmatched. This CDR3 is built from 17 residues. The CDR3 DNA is TGTGCCAGCAGCTTAACGGGGTTACTAGCGGGAGGTCGCGAGCAGTACTTC. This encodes CASSLTGLLAGGREQYF.

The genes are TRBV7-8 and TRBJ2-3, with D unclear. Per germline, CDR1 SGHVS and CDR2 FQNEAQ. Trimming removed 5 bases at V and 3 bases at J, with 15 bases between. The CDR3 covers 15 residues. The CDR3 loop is CASSPMARTTDTQYF. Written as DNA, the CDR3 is TGTGCCAGCAGCCCCATGGCCCGGACGACAGATACGCAGTATTTT.

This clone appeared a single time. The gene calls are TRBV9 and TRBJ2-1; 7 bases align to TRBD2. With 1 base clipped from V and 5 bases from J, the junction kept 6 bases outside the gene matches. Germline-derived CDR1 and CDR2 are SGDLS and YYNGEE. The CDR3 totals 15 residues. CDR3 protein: CASSVSGGTNNEQFF. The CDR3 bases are TGTGCCAGCAGCGTATCCGGAGGGACTAACAATGAGCAGTTCTTC.

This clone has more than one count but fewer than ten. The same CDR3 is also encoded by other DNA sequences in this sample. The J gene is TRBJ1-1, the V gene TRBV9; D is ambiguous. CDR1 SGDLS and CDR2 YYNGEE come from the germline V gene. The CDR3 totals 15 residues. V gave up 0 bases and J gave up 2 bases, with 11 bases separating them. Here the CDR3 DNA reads TGTGCCAGCAGCGTAGGAGGAAGGGTTAACACTGAAGCTTTCTTT. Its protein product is CASSVGGRVNTEAFF.

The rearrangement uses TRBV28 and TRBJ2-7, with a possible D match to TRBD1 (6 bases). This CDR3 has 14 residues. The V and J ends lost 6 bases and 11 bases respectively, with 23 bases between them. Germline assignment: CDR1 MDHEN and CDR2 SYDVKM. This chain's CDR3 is CASSSDRPGKFEYF. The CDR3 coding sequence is TGTGCCAGCAGCTCCGACAGGCCGGGTAAATTTGAGTACTTC.

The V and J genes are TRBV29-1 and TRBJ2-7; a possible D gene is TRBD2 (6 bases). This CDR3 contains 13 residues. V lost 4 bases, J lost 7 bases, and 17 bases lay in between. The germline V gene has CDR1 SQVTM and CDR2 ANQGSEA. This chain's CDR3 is CSVVLGLSSEQYF. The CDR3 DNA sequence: TGCAGCGTTGTCTTGGGACTCTCGTCTGAGCAGTACTTC.

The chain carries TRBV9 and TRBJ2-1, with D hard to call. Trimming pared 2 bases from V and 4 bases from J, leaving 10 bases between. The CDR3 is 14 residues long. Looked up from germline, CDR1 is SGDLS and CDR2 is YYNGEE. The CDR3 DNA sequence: TGTGCCAGCAGCGTCGGCGACGGATACAATGAGCAGTTCTTC. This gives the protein CASSVGDGYNEQFF.

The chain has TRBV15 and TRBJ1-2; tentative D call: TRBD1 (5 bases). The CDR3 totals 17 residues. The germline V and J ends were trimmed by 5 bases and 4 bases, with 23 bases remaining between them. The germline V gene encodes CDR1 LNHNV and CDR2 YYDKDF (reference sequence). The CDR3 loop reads CATSGARDEYSGYGYTF. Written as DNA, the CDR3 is TGTGCCACCAGCGGAGCCAGGGACGAATATTCCGGCTATGGCTACACCTTC.

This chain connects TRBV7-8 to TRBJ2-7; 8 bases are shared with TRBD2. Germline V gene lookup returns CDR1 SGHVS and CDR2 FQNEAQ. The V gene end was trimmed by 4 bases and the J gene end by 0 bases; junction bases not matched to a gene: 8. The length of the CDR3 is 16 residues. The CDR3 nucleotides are TGTGCCAGCAGCTATACCGGGACTAGTCGCTCCTACGAGCAGTACTTC. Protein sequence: CASSYTGTSRSYEQYF.